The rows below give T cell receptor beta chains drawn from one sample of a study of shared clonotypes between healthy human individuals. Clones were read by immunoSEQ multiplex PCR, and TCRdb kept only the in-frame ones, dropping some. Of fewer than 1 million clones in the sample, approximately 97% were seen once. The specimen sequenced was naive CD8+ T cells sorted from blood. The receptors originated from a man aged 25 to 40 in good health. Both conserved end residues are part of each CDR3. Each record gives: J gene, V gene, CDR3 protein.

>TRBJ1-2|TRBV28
CASSLPQVLTGSYGYTF
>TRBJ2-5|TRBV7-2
CASGQGAEETQYF
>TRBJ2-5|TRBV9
CASSKESFETQYF
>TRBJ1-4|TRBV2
CASSEITGVVEKLFF
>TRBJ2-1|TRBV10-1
CASRGLGQFF
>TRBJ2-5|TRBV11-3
CASSLGRQDAQETQYF
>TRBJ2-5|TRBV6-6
CASSLRSVETQYF
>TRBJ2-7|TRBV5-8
CASSLGYRPYEQYF
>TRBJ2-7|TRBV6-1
CASSGGPDRSYEQYF
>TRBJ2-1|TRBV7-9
CASSRVNEQFF
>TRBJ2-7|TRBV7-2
CASSLSPGSYEQYF
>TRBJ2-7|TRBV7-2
CASSSQRELDEQYF
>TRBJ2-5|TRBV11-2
CASSLVWDRDRGETQYF
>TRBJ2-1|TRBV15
CATSRFRDYNEQFF
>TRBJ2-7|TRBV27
CASSTNSGRSSEQYF
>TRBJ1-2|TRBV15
CATSRDLSVGRSYTF
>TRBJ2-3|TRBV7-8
CASSSSQFGTDTQYF
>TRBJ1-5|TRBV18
CASSQQGRGSLNQPQHF
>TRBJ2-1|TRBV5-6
CASSQGLVGNEQFF
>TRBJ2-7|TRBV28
CASSLGLTYEQYF
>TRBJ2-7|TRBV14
CASSQDREALWEQYF
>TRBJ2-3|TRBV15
CATSSIGTGGTDTQYF
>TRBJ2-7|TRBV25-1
CASSGSGSSYEQYF